This T cell receptor beta chain was found in a study of Graves' ophthalmopathy and Graves' hyperthyroidism. Study results and limitations: Ophthalmopathy progression was predicted with about 71% sensitivity and about 72% specificity.

This clonotype has at least ten counts. Its target is not known. RNA transcripts served as template for amplifying TCR beta CDR3 sequences. HTBI primers were employed in first-round RT-PCR, then a second-round multiplex PCR followed. TCRdb ran MiXCR on the multiplex PCR reads and lists one entry per CDR3 protein. The sample consists of about 620,000 distinct CDR3 sequences, roughly 20% of them appearing once. V lost 2 bases and J lost 2; bases outside the gene matches: 6. Germline V gene lookup returns CDR1 MNHNS and CDR2 SASEGT. The CDR3 consists of 16 residues. Hyperthyroidism is called stable when no ophthalmopathy develops within 18 months of follow-up.

V is TRBV6-1 and J is TRBJ2-7, with TRBD1 matching over 10 bases. The sample consisted of peripheral blood. This TCR derives from a woman aged 18-35 years with stable Graves' hyperthyroidism. Some clones in this sample may be carry-over from other donors' samples. The CDR3 loop is CASSEWGTGVTYEQYF. CDR3 coding DNA: TGTGCCAGCAGTGAATGGGGGACAGGGGTAACCTACGAGCAGTACTTC.